The next 4 T cell receptor beta chains were all read from a single sample in a study of blood T cell repertoires in COVID-19. Assay used: immunoSEQ multiplex PCR; TCRdb lists only in-frame clones, some missing. The sample carries about 80,000 clones, about four fifths recorded once. Sequences were obtained from peripheral blood. The receptors were sampled from a human donor in a cohort sampled during active COVID-19.

This clone has only one observation. The gene calls are TRBV6-5 and TRBJ1-4, with a possible D match to TRBD1 (6 bases). Between the trimmed V and J ends, which lost 4 bases and 6 bases, there was a span of 15 bases. The germline V gene encodes CDR1 MNHEY and CDR2 SVGAGI. This CDR3 spans 15 amino acids. CDR3 nucleotide sequence: TGTGCCAGCAGTTCACACAGGGAAGGGGATGAAAAACTGTTTTTT. Its translation: CASSSHREGDEKLFF.

This sequence joins TRBV6-5 and TRBJ2-1, with TRBD2 identical over 7 bases. V gave up 5 bases and J gave up 3 bases; unmatched junction bases: 4. There are 14 residues in the CDR3. Germline CDR1 reads MNHEY; CDR2 reads SVGAGI. The CDR3 coding sequence is TGTGCCAGCAGTAGAAGCGGGAACTACAATGAGCAGTTCTTC. This encodes CASSRSGNYNEQFF.

The rearrangement links TRBV27 to TRBJ2-3; 7 bases agree with TRBD2. The V segment lost 0 bases and the J segment 7 bases; nucleotides outside the gene matches: 1. CDR1 MNHEY and CDR2 SMNVEV come from the germline V gene (reference sequence). The CDR3 loop spans 13 amino acids. In DNA form, the CDR3 reads TGTGCCAGCAGTTTATCGGGGGGGTATACGCAGTATTTT. Residues: CASSLSGGYTQYF.

This clone has a handful of counts. The rearrangement joins TRBV14 to TRBJ1-6, with TRBD1 as a possible D gene (5 bases). Deletions cut 4 bases from V and 9 bases from J, with 13 bases between. The germline V gene has CDR1 SGHDN and CDR2 FVKESK. This CDR3 is built from 14 residues. The CDR3 DNA follows: TGTGCCAGCAGCCGGGGCAGGGCCGGTTCACCCCTCCACTTT. This sequence encodes CASSRGRAGSPLHF.